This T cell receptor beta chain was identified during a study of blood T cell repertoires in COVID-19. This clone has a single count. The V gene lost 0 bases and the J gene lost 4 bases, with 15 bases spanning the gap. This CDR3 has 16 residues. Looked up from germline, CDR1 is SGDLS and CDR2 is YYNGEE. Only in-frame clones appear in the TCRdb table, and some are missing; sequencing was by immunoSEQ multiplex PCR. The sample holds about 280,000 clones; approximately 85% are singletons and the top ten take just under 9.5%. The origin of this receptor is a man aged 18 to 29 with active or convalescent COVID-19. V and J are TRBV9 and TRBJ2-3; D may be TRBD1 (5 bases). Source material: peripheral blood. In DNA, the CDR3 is TGTGCCAGCAGCGTAGTTAGGGGTGGCTTGGCAGATACGCAGTATTTT. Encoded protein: CASSVVRGGLADTQYF.